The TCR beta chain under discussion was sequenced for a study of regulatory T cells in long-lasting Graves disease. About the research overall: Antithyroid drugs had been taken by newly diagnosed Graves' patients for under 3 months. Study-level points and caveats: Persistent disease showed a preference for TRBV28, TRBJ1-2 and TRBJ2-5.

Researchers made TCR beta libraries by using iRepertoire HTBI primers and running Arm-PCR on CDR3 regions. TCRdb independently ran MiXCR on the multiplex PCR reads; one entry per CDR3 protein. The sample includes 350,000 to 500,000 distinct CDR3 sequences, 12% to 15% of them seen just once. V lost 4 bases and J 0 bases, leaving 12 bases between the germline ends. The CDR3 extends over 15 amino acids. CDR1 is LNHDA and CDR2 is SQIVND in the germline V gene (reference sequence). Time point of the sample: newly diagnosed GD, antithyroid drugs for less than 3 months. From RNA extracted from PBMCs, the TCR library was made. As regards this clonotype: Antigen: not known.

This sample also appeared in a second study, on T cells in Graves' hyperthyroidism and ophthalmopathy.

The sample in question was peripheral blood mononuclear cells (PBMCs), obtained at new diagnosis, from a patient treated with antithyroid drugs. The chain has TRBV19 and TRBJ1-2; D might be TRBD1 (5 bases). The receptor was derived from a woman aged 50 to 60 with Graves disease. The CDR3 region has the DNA TGTGCCAGTAGTAGAGGGACCGCTACTAACTATGGCTACACCTTC. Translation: CASSRGTATNYGYTF.